A single sample gave rise to the 27 T cell receptor beta chains below, sequenced in a study of T-cell reconstitution after alpha-beta-depleted transplantation in children. Preparation of the TCRbeta library was carried out with unique molecular identifiers. Via MiXCR, TCRdb re-called the PCR reads, giving one row per CDR3 protein. The sample includes some 110,000 distinct CDR3 sequences, over 9% of them seen just once. Sequencing used PBMCs, obtained before TCRalphabeta/CD19-depleted stem cell transplant. The receptors come from a boy aged 2-15 years with acute lymphoblastic leukemia, due to receive a stem cell transplant.

This clonotype was observed a few times. V usage is TRBV7-9 and J usage is TRBJ2-1; TRBD2 matches at 9 bases. The CDR3 contains 13 residues. Germline CDR1 and CDR2: SEHNR and FQNEAQ (reference sequence). Trimming removed 1 base from V and 16 bases from J; junction bases left unmatched: 8. The CDR3 region has the DNA TGTGCCAGCAGCTTAGTAGTAGCGGGAGTTCAATTCTTC. It yields the protein CASSLVVAGVQFF.

There are a few counts of this clonotype. V is TRBV20-1 and J is TRBJ2-1; TRBD2 aligns across 13 bases. Losses at the gene ends were 2 bases for V and 12 bases for J; bases not matched to a gene: 10. The CDR3 consists of 15 residues. Per the germline V gene, CDR1 is DFQATT and CDR2 is SNEGSKA (reference sequence). The CDR3 DNA reads TGCAGTGCTAGATCCGGGACTAGCGGGGCCTGGGTGCAGTTCTTC. It specifies CSARSGTSGAWVQFF.

The rearrangement links TRBV5-1 to TRBJ2-7; D not certain. The germline CDR1 and CDR2 sequences are SGHRS and YFSETQ. CDR3 length equals 14 residues. With 4 bases removed from V and 0 bases from J, the gap between germline ends came to 11 bases. The CDR3 loop is CASSRIASSYEQYF. CDR3 nucleotides: TGCGCCAGCAGCCGGATAGCTAGCTCCTACGAGCAGTACTTC.

There are a few counts of this clonotype. The V gene is TRBV9, the J gene TRBJ1-3; 7 bases are a match to TRBD1. Germline V gene data show CDR1 as SGDLS and CDR2 as YYNGEE. V was clipped by 3 bases and J by 4 bases; unmatched bases: 13. The CDR3 sequence is 17 residues long. CDR3 DNA sequence: TGTGCCAGCAGCGCAACCCTCGCCCGGGACAGAGGAAACACCATATATTTT. It yields the protein CASSATLARDRGNTIYF.

The V call is TRBV6-5, the J call TRBJ2-1; TRBD2 might be the D (5 bases). V lost 2 bases and J lost 8, with 19 bases in between. CDR3 length: 16 amino acids. In germline, CDR1 is MNHEY, CDR2 SVGAGI. CDR3 sequence: CASSYAVKERAYEQFF. CDR3 DNA: TGTGCCAGCAGTTACGCCGTAAAAGAGAGGGCCTATGAGCAGTTCTTC.

This clonotype was recorded many times. The chain carries TRBV5-1 and TRBJ2-1; no clear D. Trimming took off 0 bases at V and 5 bases at J, with 6 bases between the two ends. The CDR3 has 13 residues. Germline V gives CDR1 SGHRS, CDR2 YFSETQ. The CDR3 bases are TGCGCCAGCAGCTTGGATGTCAACAATGAGCAGTTCTTC. Residues: CASSLDVNNEQFF.

V is TRBV20-1 and J is TRBJ2-2, with 8 positions matching TRBD1. CDR3 length equals 14 residues. With V trimmed by 3 bases and J by 4 bases, 4 bases remained unmatched. Looked up from germline, CDR1 is DFQATT and CDR2 is SNEGSKA (reference sequence). The CDR3 region is CSARGQVPTGELFF. DNA for the CDR3: TGCAGTGCTAGGGGACAGGTCCCCACCGGGGAGCTGTTTTTT.

This chain joins TRBV21-1 and TRBJ2-3; the table's D call TRBD1 went unverified against the DNA. TRBV21-1 is annotated as a pseudogene. CDR3 length: 15 amino acids. CDR3 region: CASSIKGGGDDTQYF. CDR3 nucleotide sequence: TGTGCCAGCAGCATTAAAGGGGGGGGCGACGATACGCAGTATTTT.

This chain joins TRBV20-1 and TRBJ2-7; the D is unclear. CDR3 length equals 14 residues. CDR1 is DFQATT, CDR2 SNEGSKA, per germline (reference sequence). V was clipped by 0 bases and J by 2 bases, with 11 bases between them. The CDR3 DNA follows: TGCAGTGCTAGAGATGCGAAGGGAACCTACGAGCAGTACTTC. It encodes CSARDAKGTYEQYF.

The table lists this clonotype with many counts. The J gene is TRBJ2-3, the V gene TRBV20-1; 11 bases fit TRBD2. The J segment lost 6 bases and the V segment lost 5 bases, leaving 10 bases of the junction unmatched. Germline V CDR1 and CDR2: DFQATT, SNEGSKA (reference sequence). The CDR3 length is 15 residues. This CDR3 is CSALSGRASWDTQYF. Written as DNA, the CDR3 is TGCAGTGCTCTTAGCGGGAGGGCCTCATGGGATACGCAGTATTTT.

This clonotype showed up just a few times. V and J are TRBV7-2 and TRBJ2-3, with D uncertain. V lost 3 bases, J lost 6 bases, and 7 bases lay in between. Germline CDR1 SGHTA, CDR2 FQGNSA. The CDR3 spans 12 residues. The CDR3 sequence: CASSFPWDTQYF. DNA for the CDR3: TGTGCCAGCAGCTTTCCGTGGGATACGCAGTATTTT.

There are many counts of this clonotype. The V and J genes are TRBV12-3 or TRBV12-4 and TRBJ2-7; TRBD2 is a possible D gene (5 bases). The CDR3 is 14 residues long. Trimming pared 1 base from V and 1 base from J, leaving 8 bases between. CDR3 sequence (DNA): TGTGCCAGCAGTTTAGTGCGGAGGTCCTACGAGCAGTACTTC. As protein: CASSLVRRSYEQYF.

In the case of this clonotype: It may be a read error: a sequence one base away is much more abundant. This sequence joins TRBV7-6 and TRBJ2-1; 11 positions match TRBD1. Germline V gene sequence: CDR1 SGHVS, CDR2 FNYEAQ. This CDR3 region has 15 residues. Trimming cost V 5 bases and J 7 bases; bases outside gene matches: 7. The CDR3 DNA is TGTGCCAGCAGCGCTCGGACAGGGGGCTGGAATGAGCAGTTCTTC. Translating it yields CASSARTGGWNEQFF.

The table lists this clonotype with many counts. The chain couples TRBV6-1 to TRBJ2-1, with 8 bases identical to TRBD2. This CDR3 contains 16 residues. The V and J ends lost 6 bases and 11 bases, in that order; junction bases with no gene match: 18. Per the germline V gene, CDR1 is MNHNS and CDR2 is SASEGT. CDR3 residues: CASRERAGEGGSQQFF. CDR3 coding DNA: TGTGCCAGCAGGGAGCGAGCGGGAGAGGGAGGGTCCCAGCAGTTCTTC.

The V and J genes are TRBV7-9 and TRBJ2-5; 9 bases fit TRBD1. Per germline, CDR1 SEHNR and CDR2 FQNEAQ (reference sequence). After removal of 6 bases from V and 4 bases from J, the junction contained 6 bases not matched to a gene. CDR3 size: 14 residues. The CDR3 sequence: CASRDRGVRETQYF. The CDR3 DNA reads TGTGCCAGCAGGGACAGGGGAGTTCGAGAGACCCAGTACTTC.

This clonotype was seen at least ten times. The chain uses TRBV6-1 and TRBJ1-1, with 8 bases that match TRBD1. The CDR3 length is 13 residues. Trimming cost V 6 bases and J 3 bases; bases outside gene matches: 3. CDR1 and CDR2 from the germline V gene are MNHNS and SASEGT. CDR3 loop: CASRTGVDTEAFF. The CDR3 DNA is TGTGCCAGCAGGACAGGGGTGGACACTGAAGCTTTCTTT.

The chain couples TRBV25-1 to TRBJ2-7; TRBD2 matches 11 bases. V gave up 7 bases and J gave up 5 bases; unmatched junction bases: 7. The CDR3 covers 14 residues. CDR1 is MGHDK, CDR2 SYGVNS, per germline. DNA for the CDR3: TGTGCCAGCACCGGTAGCGGGAGGGGTCACGAGCAGTACTTC. This translates into CASTGSGRGHEQYF.

This clonotype appeared a few times. The gene calls are TRBV10-1 and TRBJ2-2; D possibly corresponds to TRBD1 (6 bases). V was cut by 3 bases and J by 4 bases, with 12 bases left in between. Germline V gene lookup returns CDR1 WNHNN and CDR2 SYGVQD (reference sequence). The CDR3 sequence is 15 residues long. The CDR3 loop reads CASSDGGTTTGELFF. CDR3 coding DNA: TGCGCCAGCAGTGATGGGGGCACAACCACCGGGGAGCTGTTTTTT.

V is TRBV20-1 and J is TRBJ1-1, with D uncertain. This CDR3 has 13 residues. Deletions cut 8 bases from V and 0 bases from J, with 13 bases between. From germline, CDR1 is DFQATT and CDR2 SNEGSKA (reference sequence). In DNA, the CDR3 is TGCAGTAGACCCAGGAGAATGAACACTGAAGCTTTCTTT. Encoded protein: CSRPRRMNTEAFF.

The V and J genes are TRBV5-4 and TRBJ1-1, with 9 bases fitting TRBD1. Germline CDR1 SGHNT, CDR2 YYREEE (reference sequence). The trim removed 0 bases at V and 11 bases at J, leaving 5 bases unmatched. The CDR3 sequence is 13 residues long. For the CDR3, the DNA is TGTGCCAGCAGCTTGGCCGGGACAGGGAGGGCTTTCTTT. Translating gives CASSLAGTGRAFF.

This clonotype was seen a few times. The V and J genes are TRBV29-1 and TRBJ2-7; 12 nucleotides match TRBD1. This CDR3 has 16 amino acids. V dropped 4 bases and J dropped 7; count of bases not matched to a gene: 14. In germline, CDR1 is SQVTM, CDR2 ANQGSEA. CDR3 bases: TGCAGCGTTGGGGGACAGGGGGCTTTTTCGGTCCGGGAGCAGTACTTC. This gives the protein CSVGGQGAFSVREQYF.

The chain recombines TRBV20-1 with TRBJ2-1, with D possibly called TRBD1 or TRBD2 (5 bases each). Germline V gives CDR1 DFQATT, CDR2 SNEGSKA (reference sequence). The V end lost 3 bases, the J end lost 7 bases, and 10 bases lay between the germline ends. The CDR3 has 12 residues. This CDR3 reads CSARGVWNEQFF. CDR3 coding DNA: TGCAGTGCTAGGGGGGTTTGGAATGAGCAGTTCTTC.

This clonotype has a count of ten or more. The rearrangement uses TRBV20-1 and TRBJ2-1, with 9 bases identical to TRBD2. Germline trimming cut 6 bases from V and 3 bases from J; bases unmatched to any gene: 6. CDR3 length: 14 amino acids. Germline V gene data show CDR1 as DFQATT and CDR2 as SNEGSKA (reference sequence). The chain's CDR3 is CSAALAGLYNEQFF. DNA of the CDR3: TGCAGTGCGGCCCTAGCGGGGCTCTACAATGAGCAGTTCTTC.

The chain employs TRBV6-1 and TRBJ2-3; 7 nucleotides agree with TRBD2. There are 15 residues in the CDR3. V trimming: 6 bases; J trimming: 2 bases; junction bases outside the gene matches: 8. Germline lookup yields CDR1 MNHNS and CDR2 SASEGT. The CDR3 spells CASSPTSAITDTQYF. As DNA, the CDR3 is TGTGCCAGCAGCCCCACTAGCGCAATCACAGATACGCAGTATTTT.

The sample holds a few counts of this clonotype. The chain uses TRBV28 and TRBJ1-3; 9 bases match TRBD1. J gave up 4 bases and V 7 bases, and 14 bases lay outside the gene matches. The CDR3 contains 17 residues. Looked up from germline, CDR1 is MDHEN and CDR2 is SYDVKM. This CDR3 reads CASTGTGNLVPGNTIYF. The CDR3 nucleotides are TGTGCCAGCACCGGGACAGGGAATTTGGTTCCCGGAAACACCATATATTTT.

This clonotype was counted ten times or more. The J gene is TRBJ2-3, the V gene TRBV11-3; D is perhaps TRBD2 (5 bases). CDR3 size: 18 residues. Trimming cost V 5 bases and J 0 bases, with 21 bases left between them. Germline CDR1 SGHNT, CDR2 YENEEA. Here the CDR3 reads CASSVIGVTRVSTDTQYF. In DNA form, the CDR3 reads TGTGCCAGCAGCGTGATCGGGGTGACTCGAGTTAGCACAGATACGCAGTATTTT.

The chain recombines TRBV5-1 with TRBJ2-1, with 8 bases aligning to TRBD2. Trimming at V came to 0 bases and at J to 4 bases, leaving 3 bases not matched to a gene. The CDR3 runs to 15 residues. The germline V gene encodes CDR1 SGHRS and CDR2 YFSETQ. The CDR3: CASSLGSGAYNEQFF. The CDR3 bases are TGCGCCAGCAGCTTGGGTAGCGGGGCTTACAATGAGCAGTTCTTC.